This TCR beta chain derives from a study of blood T cell repertoires in COVID-19. Study-wide background: The study drew acute and convalescent COVID-19 samples from the United States, Italy and Spain. In each case, the material was cDNA or gDNA derived from T cells, B-cell-depleted T cells, or PBMCs.

As processed by the authors: Reference gene primer amplification gave estimated nucleated cell counts. Clones were sequenced by immunoSEQ multiplex PCR, and TCRdb holds only the in-frame ones, with some missing. V and J calls and clone size are given by that table; D and trimming were obtained from the DNA. Counted here are around 86,000 clones, 70% to 90% occurring once; the ten biggest clones make up approximately 7.4%. This CDR3 has 16 residues. Germline V gives CDR1 SEHNR, CDR2 FQNEAQ (reference sequence). Trimming removed 1 base from V and 2 bases from J, with 13 bases in between. The sequence derives from a human donor with acute or convalescent COVID-19. The donor label of this sample is uncertain. Material for sequencing was peripheral blood. The V gene is TRBV7-9, the J gene TRBJ2-3; a possible D gene is TRBD1 (5 bases). In nucleotides, the CDR3 is TGTGCCAGCAGCTTAGTGTGGCCAGGGATCACAGATACGCAGTATTTT. Translated: CASSLVWPGITDTQYF. Together with reference TRBV7-9 and TRBJ2-3, the CDR3 gives the full variable domain: DTGVSQNPRHKITKRGQNVTFRCDPISEHNRLYWYRQTLGQGPEFLTYFQNEAQLEKSRLLSDRFSAERPKGSFSTLEIQRTEQGDSAMYLCASSLVWPGITDTQYFGPGTRLTVL.